This T cell receptor (beta chain) is from a study of T cells after yellow fever vaccination. Study-level findings and limits: FACS-sorted repertoires could harbor abundant contaminating bulk-population clonotypes. Overlap between CD4 and CD8 compartments was detected for a small share of clonotypes.

Notes on this clonotype: Its antigen is unknown.

TCRdb re-analysed the 5' RACE reads in MiXCR, keeping a single row per CDR3 protein. The sample consists of under 600,000 distinct CDR3 sequences, around an eighth of them appearing once. The receptor comes from a man aged 25 to 45 who received the YFV17D yellow fever vaccine. The sample consisted of PBMCs, taken on the day of the yellow fever booster vaccination.

The CDR3 nucleotides read TGTGCCAGCAGCTTAGGCGAATCAGCGAACACTGAAGCTTTCTTT. This translates into CASSLGESANTEAFF. The rearrangement joins TRBV7-2 to TRBJ1-1; D gene uncertain. The CDR3 consists of 15 residues. The germline V and J ends were trimmed by 1 base and 1 base, with 10 bases remaining between them. Germline V CDR1 and CDR2: SGHTA, FQGNSA.